This T cell receptor (beta chain) comes out of a study of cytomegalovirus exposure and HLA in healthy donors. Whole-study context: The Caucasian-associated ancestry cluster held roughly 78% of roughly 370 genotyped donors.

Concerning this clone itself: What it recognizes is unknown.

Study-level findings and limits: Most of the CMV-associated TCR beta chains (in a later analysis) appeared to be HLA-restricted.

Primers: 60 Vbeta forward and 13 Jbeta reverse. This table comes from immunoSEQ multiplex PCR, and its TCRdb copy is limited to in-frame clones, with some not included. The sample lists 110,000 to 150,000 clones; 80% were seen once. This CDR3 is 13 amino acids long. Germline V gene sequence: CDR1 SGHTA, CDR2 FQGNSA. The ends were cut back, 4 bases at V and 4 bases at J, with 10 bases in the middle. This chain links TRBV7-2 with TRBJ1-2; no clear D. The clonotype originates from a male donor in good health and CMV-seronegative. Sequences were obtained from PBMCs. CDR3 sequence reads: CASSSAPLYGYTF. For the CDR3, the DNA is TGTGCCAGCAGCTCAGCCCCCCTCTATGGCTACACCTTC.